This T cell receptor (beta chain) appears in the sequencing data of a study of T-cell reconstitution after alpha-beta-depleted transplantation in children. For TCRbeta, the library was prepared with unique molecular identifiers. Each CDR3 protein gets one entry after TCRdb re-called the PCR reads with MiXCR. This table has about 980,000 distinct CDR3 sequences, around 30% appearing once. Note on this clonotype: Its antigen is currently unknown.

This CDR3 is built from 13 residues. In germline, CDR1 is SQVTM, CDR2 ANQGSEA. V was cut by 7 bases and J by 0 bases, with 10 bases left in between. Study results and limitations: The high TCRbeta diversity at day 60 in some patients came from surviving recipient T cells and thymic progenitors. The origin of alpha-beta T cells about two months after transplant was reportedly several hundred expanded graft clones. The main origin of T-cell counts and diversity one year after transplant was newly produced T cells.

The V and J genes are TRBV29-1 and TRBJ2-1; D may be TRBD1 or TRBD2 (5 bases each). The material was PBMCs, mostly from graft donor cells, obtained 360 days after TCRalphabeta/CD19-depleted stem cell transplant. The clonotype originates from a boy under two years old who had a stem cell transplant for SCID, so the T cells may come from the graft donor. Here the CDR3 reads CSASGTSYNEQFF. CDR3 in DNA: TGCAGCGCCTCCGGGACCTCCTACAATGAGCAGTTCTTC.